This TCR beta chain was sequenced during a study of blood T cell repertoires in COVID-19. Turning to the study itself: Samples came from the United States, Italy and Spain, spanning acute and convalescent COVID-19. Sources were T cells, B-cell-depleted T cells, or PBMCs; the material itself was cDNA or gDNA.

In the study's own analysis: Reference gene primer amplification gave nucleated cell count estimates. Only in-frame clones appear in the TCRdb table, and some are missing; sequencing was by immunoSEQ multiplex PCR. V and J calls and clone size are copied from that table; D and trimming were computed from the DNA. The sample includes about 59,000 clones, around 67% of them seen just once. Germline CDR1 MGHRA, CDR2 YSYEKL. The CDR3 has 18 amino acids. V was clipped by 0 bases and J by 3 bases; unmatched bases: 11. Sequencing used peripheral blood. V and J are TRBV4-1 and TRBJ2-3, with 8 nucleotides matching TRBD2. This sequence originates from a woman aged 70-85 years with acute or convalescent COVID-19. This CDR3 is CASSQDKERGGRTDTQYF. As DNA, the CDR3 is TGCGCCAGCAGCCAAGATAAGGAACGGGGGGGCCGTACAGATACGCAGTATTTT.